This TCR beta chain was documented in a study of beta chain features in type 1 diabetes. Expressed TCRB transcripts were sequenced, since all the RNA that had been isolated was reverse transcribed. Some clones are missing from TCRdb's copy, which holds only in-frame ones; the method was immunoSEQ multiplex PCR. The table records about 150,000 clones, about 8.1% of them present only once. Regarding this clone: Its matching antigen is unknown.

Study-level findings and limits: In every one of the four CD4+ subsets, TCRB CDR3s were moderately but significantly shorter in Type 1 diabetes patients.

From germline, CDR1 is SGHNT and CDR2 YYREEE (reference sequence). V was clipped by 0 bases and J by 0 bases; unmatched bases: 4. This CDR3 is 16 amino acids long. The chain uses TRBV5-4 and TRBJ1-1; 8 nucleotides line up with TRBD1. The sequenced sample was central memory CD4+ T cells from blood. This TCR was sampled from a man aged 18 to 35 in good health. The CDR3 bases are TGTGCCAGCAGCTTGGGGGGACAGGCCATGAACACTGAAGCTTTCTTT. It is translated as CASSLGGQAMNTEAFF.